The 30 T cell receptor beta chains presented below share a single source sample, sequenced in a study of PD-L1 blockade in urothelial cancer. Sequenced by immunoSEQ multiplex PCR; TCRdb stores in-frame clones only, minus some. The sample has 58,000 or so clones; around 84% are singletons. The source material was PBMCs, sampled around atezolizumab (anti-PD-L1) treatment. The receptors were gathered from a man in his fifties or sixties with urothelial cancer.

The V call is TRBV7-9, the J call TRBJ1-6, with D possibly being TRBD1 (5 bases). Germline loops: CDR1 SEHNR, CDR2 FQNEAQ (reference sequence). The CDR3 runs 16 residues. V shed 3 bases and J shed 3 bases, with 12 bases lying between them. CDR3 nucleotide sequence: TGTGCCAGCAGCTTTGGCCAGGGTTTCTATAATTCACCCCTCCACTTT. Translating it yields CASSFGQGFYNSPLHF.

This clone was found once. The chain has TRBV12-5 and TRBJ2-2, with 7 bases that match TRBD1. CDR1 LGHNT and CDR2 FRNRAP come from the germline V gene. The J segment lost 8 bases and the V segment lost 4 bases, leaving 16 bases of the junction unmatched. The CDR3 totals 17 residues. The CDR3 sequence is CASGSGRTGTLPGELFF. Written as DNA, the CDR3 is TGTGCTAGTGGTTCTGGCAGGACAGGAACCCTCCCGGGGGAGCTGTTTTTT.

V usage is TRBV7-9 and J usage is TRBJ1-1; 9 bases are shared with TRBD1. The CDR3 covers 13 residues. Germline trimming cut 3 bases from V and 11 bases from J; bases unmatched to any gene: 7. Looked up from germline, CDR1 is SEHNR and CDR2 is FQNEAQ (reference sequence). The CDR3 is CASSFGTGIGAFF. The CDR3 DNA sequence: TGTGCCAGCAGCTTTGGGACAGGGATCGGGGCTTTCTTT.

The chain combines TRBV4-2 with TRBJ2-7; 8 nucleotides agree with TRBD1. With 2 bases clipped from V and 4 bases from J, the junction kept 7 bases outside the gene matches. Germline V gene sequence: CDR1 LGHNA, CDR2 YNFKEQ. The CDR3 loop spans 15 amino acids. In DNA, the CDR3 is TGTGCCAGCAGCCAACGACAGGGGACCCGATACGAGCAGTACTTC. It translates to CASSQRQGTRYEQYF.

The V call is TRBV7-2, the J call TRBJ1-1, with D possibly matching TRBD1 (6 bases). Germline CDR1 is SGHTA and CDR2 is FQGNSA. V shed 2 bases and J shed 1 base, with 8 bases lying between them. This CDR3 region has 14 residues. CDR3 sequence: CASSLQGTNTEAFF. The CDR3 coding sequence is TGTGCCAGCAGCTTACAGGGGACGAACACTGAAGCTTTCTTT.

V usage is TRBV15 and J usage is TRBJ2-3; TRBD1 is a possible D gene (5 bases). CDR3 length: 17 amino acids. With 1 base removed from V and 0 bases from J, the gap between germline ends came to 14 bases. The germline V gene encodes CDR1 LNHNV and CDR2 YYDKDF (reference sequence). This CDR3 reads CATSRGMGQSSTDTQYF. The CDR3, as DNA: TGTGCCACCAGCAGAGGGATGGGGCAGTCTAGCACAGATACGCAGTATTTT.

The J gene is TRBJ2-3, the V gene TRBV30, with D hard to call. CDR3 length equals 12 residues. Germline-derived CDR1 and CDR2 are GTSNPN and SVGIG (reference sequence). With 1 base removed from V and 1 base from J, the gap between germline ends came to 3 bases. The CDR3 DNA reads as TGTGCCTGGAGTGCAGGCACAGATACGCAGTATTTT. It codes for CAWSAGTDTQYF. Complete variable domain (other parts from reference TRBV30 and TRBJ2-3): SQTIHQWPATLVQPVGSPLSLECTVEGTSNPNLYWYRQAAGRGLQLLFYSVGIGQISSEVPQNLSASRPQDRQFILSSKKLLLSDSGFYLCAWSAGTDTQYFGPGTRLTVL.

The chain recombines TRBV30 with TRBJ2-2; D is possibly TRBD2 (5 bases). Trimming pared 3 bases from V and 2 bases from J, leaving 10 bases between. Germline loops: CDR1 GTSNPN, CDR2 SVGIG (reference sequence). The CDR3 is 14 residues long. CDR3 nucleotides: TGTGCCTGGAGCGTTGGACTTAACACCGGGGAGCTGTTTTTT. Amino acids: CAWSVGLNTGELFF. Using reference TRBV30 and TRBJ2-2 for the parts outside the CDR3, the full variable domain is SQTIHQWPATLVQPVGSPLSLECTVEGTSNPNLYWYRQAAGRGLQLLFYSVGIGQISSEVPQNLSASRPQDRQFILSSKKLLLSDSGFYLCAWSVGLNTGELFFGEGSRLTVL.

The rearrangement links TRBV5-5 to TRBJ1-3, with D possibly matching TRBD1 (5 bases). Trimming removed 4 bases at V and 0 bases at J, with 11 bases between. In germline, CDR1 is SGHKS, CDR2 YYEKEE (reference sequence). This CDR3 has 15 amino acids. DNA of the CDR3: TGTGCCAGCAGCCGGAGACAGAGCTCTGGAAACACCATATATTTT. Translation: CASSRRQSSGNTIYF.

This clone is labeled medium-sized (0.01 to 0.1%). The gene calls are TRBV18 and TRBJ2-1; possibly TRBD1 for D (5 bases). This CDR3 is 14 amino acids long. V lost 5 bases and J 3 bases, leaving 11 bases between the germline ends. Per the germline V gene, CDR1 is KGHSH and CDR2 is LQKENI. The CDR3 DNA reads TGTGCCAGCTCAATAACAGGTTACTACAATGAGCAGTTCTTC. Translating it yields CASSITGYYNEQFF.

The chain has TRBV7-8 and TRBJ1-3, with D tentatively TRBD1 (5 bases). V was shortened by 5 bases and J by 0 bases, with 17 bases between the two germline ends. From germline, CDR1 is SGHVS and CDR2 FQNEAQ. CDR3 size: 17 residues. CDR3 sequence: CASSRQGGANSGNTIYF. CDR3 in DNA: TGTGCCAGCAGCCGTCAAGGTGGGGCCAACTCTGGAAACACCATATATTTT.

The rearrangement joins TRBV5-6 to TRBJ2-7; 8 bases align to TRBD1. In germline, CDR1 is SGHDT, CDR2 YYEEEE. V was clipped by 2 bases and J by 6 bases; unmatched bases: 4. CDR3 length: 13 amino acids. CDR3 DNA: TGTGCCAGCAGCTTCTCACAGGGGGGCGAGCAGTACTTC. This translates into CASSFSQGGEQYF.

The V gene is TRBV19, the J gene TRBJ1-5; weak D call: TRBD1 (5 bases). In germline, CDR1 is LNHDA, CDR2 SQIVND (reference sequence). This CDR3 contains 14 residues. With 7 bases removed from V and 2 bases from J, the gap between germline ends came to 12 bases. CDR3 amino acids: CASTDSTRNQPQHF. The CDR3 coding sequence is TGTGCCAGTACCGACAGTACCCGCAATCAGCCCCAGCATTTT.

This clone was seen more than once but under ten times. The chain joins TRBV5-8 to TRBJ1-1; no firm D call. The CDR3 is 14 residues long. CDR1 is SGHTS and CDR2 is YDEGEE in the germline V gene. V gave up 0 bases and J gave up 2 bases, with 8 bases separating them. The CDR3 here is CASSLETINTEAFF. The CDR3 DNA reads TGTGCCAGCAGCTTGGAAACAATTAACACTGAAGCTTTCTTT.

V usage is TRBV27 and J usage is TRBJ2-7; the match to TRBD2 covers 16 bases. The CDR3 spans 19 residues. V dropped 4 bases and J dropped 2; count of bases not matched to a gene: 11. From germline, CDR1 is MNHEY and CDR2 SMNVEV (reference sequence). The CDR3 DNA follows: TGTGCCAGCAGTTCGACCCCGGGACTAGCGGGAGGGTATACCTACGAGCAGTACTTC. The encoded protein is CASSSTPGLAGGYTYEQYF.

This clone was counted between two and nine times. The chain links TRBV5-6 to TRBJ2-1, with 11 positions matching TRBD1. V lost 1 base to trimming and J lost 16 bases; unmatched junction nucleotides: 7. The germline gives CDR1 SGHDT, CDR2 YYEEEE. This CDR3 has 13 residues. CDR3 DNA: TGTGCCAGCAGCTTGAACCGGGACAGGGGGACATTCTTC. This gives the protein CASSLNRDRGTFF. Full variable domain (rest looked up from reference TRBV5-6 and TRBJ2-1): DAGVTQSPTHLIKTRGQQVTLRCSPKSGHDTVSWYQQALGQGPQFIFQYYEEEERQRGNFPDRFSGHQFPNYSSELNVNALLLGDSALYLCASSLNRDRGTFFGPGTRLTVL.

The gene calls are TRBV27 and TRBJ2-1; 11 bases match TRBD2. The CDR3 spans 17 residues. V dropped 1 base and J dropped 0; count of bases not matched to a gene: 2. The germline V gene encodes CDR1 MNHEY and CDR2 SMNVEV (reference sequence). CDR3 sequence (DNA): TGTGCCAGCAGTTTATTGACTAGCGGGGTCTCCTACAATGAGCAGTTCTTC. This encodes CASSLLTSGVSYNEQFF.

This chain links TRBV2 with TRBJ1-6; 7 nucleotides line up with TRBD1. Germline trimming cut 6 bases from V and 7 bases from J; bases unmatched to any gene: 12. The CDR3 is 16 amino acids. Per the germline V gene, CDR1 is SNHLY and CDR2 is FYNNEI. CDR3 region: CASRGVHRGRNSPLHF. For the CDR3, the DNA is TGTGCCAGCAGGGGTGTCCACAGGGGACGCAATTCACCCCTCCACTTT.

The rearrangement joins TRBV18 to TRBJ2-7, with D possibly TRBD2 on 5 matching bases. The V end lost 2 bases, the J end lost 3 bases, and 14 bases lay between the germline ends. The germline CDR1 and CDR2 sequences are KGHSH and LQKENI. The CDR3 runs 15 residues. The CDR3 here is CASSPGNLGVYEQYF. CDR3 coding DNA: TGTGCCAGCTCACCAGGGAACTTGGGAGTCTACGAGCAGTACTTC.

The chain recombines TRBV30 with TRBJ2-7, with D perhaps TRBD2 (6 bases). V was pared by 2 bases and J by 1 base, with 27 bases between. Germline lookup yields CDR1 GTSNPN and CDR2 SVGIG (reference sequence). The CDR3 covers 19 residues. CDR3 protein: CAWSPTTGRRPEESYEQYF. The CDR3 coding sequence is TGTGCCTGGAGTCCCACAACCGGGAGACGTCCAGAAGAGTCCTACGAGCAGTACTTC.

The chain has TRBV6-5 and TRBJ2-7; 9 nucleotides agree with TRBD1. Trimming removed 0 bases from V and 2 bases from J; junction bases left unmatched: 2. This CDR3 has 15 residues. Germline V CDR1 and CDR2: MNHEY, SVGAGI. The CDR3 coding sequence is TGTGCCAGCAGTTACTCGGGACAGGGAGCCTACGAGCAGTACTTC. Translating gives CASSYSGQGAYEQYF.

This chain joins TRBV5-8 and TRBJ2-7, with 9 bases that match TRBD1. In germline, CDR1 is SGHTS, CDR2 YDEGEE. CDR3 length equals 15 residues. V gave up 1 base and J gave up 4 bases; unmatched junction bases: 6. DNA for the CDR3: TGTGCCAGCAGCTTGCCTGGGACAGGGCGTTACGAGCAGTACTTC. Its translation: CASSLPGTGRYEQYF. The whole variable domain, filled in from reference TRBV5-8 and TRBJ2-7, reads EAGVTQSPTHLIKTRGQQATLRCSPISGHTSVYWYQQALGLGLQFLLWYDEGEERNRGNFPPRFSGRQFPNYSSELNVNALELEDSALYLCASSLPGTGRYEQYFGPGTRLTVT.

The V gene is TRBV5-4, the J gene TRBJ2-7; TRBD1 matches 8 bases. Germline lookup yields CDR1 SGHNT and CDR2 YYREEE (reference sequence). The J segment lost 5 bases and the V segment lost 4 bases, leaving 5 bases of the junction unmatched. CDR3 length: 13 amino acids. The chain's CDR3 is CASSLTGGHEQYF. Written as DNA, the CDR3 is TGTGCCAGCAGCCTTACAGGGGGTCACGAGCAGTACTTC.

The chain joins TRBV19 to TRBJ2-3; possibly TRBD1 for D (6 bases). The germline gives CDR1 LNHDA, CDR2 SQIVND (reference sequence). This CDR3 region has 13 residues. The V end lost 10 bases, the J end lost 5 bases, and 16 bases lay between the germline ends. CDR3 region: CATQDRKGDTQYF. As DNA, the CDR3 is TGTGCCACCCAGGACAGAAAAGGAGATACGCAGTATTTT.

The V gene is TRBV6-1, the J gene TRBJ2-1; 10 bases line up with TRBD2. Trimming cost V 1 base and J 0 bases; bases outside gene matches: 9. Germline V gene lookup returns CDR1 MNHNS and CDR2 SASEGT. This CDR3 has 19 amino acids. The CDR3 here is CASSEVPAGGPSSYNEQFF. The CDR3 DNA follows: TGTGCCAGCAGTGAAGTTCCAGCGGGAGGGCCGAGCTCCTACAATGAGCAGTTCTTC.

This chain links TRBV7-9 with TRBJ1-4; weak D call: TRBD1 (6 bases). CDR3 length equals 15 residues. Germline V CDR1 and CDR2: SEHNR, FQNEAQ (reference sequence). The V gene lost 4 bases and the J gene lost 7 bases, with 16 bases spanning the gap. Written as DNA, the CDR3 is TGTGCCAGCAGCTCAAACCGGGACAATAGTGAAAAACTGTTTTTT. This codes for CASSSNRDNSEKLFF.

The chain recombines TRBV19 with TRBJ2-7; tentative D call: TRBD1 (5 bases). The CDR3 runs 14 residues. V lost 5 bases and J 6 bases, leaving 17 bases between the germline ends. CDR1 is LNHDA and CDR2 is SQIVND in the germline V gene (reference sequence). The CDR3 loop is CASSQQQTGIEQYF. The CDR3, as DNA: TGTGCCAGTAGTCAACAACAAACAGGCATCGAGCAGTACTTC. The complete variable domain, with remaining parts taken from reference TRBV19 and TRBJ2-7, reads DGGITQSPKYLFRKEGQNVTLSCEQNLNHDAMYWYRQDPGQGLRLIYYSQIVNDFQKGDIAEGYSVSREKKESFPLTVTSAQKNPTAFYLCASSQQQTGIEQYFGPGTRLTVT.

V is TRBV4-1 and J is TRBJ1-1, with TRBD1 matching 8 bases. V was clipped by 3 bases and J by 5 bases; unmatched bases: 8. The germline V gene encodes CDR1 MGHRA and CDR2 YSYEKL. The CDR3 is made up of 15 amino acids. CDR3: CASSHLDRDGTEAFF. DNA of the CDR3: TGCGCCAGCAGCCACCTGGACAGGGATGGGACTGAAGCTTTCTTT.

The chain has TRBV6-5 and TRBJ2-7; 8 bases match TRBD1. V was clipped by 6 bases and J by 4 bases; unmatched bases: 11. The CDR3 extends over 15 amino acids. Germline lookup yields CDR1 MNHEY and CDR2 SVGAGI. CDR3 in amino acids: CASRSSPGGPYEQYF. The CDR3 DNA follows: TGTGCCAGCAGATCTTCCCCAGGGGGCCCTTACGAGCAGTACTTC.

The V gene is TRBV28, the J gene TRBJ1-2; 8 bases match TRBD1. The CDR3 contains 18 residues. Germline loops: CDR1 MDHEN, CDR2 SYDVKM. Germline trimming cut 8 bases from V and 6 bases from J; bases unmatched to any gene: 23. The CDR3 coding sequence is TGTGCCAGCGGATCAAAAGGACAGGGCAGGGGGCAAGGCGATGGCTACACCTTC. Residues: CASGSKGQGRGQGDGYTF.